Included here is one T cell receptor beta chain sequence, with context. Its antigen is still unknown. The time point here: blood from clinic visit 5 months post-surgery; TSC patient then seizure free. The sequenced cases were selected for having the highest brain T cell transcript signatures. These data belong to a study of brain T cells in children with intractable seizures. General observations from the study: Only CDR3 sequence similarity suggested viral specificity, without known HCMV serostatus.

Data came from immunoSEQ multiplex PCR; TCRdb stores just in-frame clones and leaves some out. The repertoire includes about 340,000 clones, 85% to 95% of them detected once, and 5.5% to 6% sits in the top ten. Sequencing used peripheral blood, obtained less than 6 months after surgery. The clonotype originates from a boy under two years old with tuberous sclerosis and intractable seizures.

The CDR3 sequence is CASSQGGTPSGANVLTF. CDR3 bases: TGCGCCAGCAGCCAAGGCGGGACACCCTCTGGGGCCAACGTCCTGACTTTC. The V and J genes are TRBV4-1 and TRBJ2-6; D is tentatively TRBD1 or TRBD2 (6 bases each). Germline V CDR1 and CDR2: MGHRA, YSYEKL. The CDR3 is 17 amino acids. The V end was cut by 1 base, the J end by 0 bases, with 10 bases between.